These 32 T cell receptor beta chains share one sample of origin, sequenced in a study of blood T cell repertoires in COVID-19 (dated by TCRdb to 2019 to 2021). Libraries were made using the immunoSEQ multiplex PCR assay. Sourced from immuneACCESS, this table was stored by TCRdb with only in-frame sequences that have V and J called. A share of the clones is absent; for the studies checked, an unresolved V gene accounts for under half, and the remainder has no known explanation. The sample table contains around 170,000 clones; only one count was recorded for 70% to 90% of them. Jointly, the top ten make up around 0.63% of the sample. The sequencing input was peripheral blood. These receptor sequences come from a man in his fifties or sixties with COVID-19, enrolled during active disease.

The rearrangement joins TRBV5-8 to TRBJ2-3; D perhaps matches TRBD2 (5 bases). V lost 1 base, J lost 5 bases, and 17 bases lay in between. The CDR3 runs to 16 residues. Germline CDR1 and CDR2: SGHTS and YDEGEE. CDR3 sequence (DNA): TGTGCCAGCAGCTTGTTGAGCGGTCTAGGAGAAGATACGCAGTATTTT. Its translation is CASSLLSGLGEDTQYF.

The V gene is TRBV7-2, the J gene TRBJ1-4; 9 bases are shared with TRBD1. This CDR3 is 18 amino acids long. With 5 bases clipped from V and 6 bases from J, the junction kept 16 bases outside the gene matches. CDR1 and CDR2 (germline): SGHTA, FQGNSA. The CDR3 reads CASSPYRGGTGSDEKLFF. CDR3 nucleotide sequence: TGTGCCAGCAGCCCATACCGCGGGGGGACAGGGTCGGATGAAAAACTGTTTTTT.

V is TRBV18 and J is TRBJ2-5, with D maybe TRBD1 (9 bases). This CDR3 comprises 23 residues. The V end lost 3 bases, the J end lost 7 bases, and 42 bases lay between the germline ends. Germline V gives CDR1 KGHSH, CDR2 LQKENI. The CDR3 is CASSPNPGTGTSGRAKGTGTQYF. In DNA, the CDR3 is TGTGCCAGCTCACCTAATCCTGGGACAGGGACGAGCGGGAGAGCCAAAGGAACAGGGACCCAGTACTTC. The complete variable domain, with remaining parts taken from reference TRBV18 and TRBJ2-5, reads NAGVMQNPRHLVRRRGQEARLRCSPMKGHSHVYWYRQLPEEGLKFMVYLQKENIIDESGMPKERFSAEFPKEGPSILRIQQVVRGDSAAYFCASSPNPGTGTSGRAKGTGTQYFGPGTRLLVL.

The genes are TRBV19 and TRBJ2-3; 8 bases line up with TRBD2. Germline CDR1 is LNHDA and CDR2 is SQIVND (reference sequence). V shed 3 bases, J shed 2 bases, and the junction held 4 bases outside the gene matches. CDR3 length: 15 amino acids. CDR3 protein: CASSIPREATDTQYF. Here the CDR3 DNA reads TGTGCCAGTAGTATTCCGCGGGAGGCCACAGATACGCAGTATTTT.

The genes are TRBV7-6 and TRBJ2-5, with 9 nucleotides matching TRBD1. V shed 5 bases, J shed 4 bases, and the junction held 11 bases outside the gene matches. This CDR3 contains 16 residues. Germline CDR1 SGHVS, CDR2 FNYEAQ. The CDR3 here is CASSPARDRARETQYF. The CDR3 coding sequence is TGTGCCAGCAGCCCCGCCCGGGACAGGGCTCGAGAGACCCAGTACTTC.

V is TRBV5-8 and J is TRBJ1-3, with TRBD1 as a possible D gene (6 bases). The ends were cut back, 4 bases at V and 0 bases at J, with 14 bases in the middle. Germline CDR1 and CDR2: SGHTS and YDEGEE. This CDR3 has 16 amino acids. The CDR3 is CASSPGQPISGNTIYF. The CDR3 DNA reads TGTGCCAGCAGCCCCGGACAGCCGATCTCTGGAAACACCATATATTTT. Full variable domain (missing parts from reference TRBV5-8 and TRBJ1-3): EAGVTQSPTHLIKTRGQQATLRCSPISGHTSVYWYQQALGLGLQFLLWYDEGEERNRGNFPPRFSGRQFPNYSSELNVNALELEDSALYLCASSPGQPISGNTIYFGEGSWLTVV.

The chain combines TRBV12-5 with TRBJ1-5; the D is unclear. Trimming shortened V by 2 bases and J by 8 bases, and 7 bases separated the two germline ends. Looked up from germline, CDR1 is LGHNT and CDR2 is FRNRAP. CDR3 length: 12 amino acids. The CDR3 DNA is TGTGCTAGTGGTTTGTCCGGGGAGCCCCAGCATTTT. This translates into CASGLSGEPQHF.

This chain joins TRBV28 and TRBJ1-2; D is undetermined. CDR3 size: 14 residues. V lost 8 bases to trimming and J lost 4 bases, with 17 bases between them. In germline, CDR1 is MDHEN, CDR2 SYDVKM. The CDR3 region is CASRVSGGIYGYTF. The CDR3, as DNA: TGTGCCAGCCGTGTCTCGGGAGGGATCTATGGCTACACCTTC.

CDR3: CASSLYRRDGYTF. In DNA form, the CDR3 reads TGTGCCAGCAGCCTCTATAGACGGGATGGCTACACCTTC. The V call is TRBV7-2, the J call TRBJ1-2; D remains ambiguous. With 5 bases removed from V and 6 bases from J, the gap between germline ends came to 13 bases. Germline V gives CDR1 SGHTA, CDR2 FQGNSA. This CDR3 has 13 amino acids.

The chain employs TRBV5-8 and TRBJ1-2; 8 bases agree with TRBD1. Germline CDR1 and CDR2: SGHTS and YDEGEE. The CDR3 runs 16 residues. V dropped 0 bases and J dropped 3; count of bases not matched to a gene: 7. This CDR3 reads CASSLGQGSSYYGYTF. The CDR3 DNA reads TGTGCCAGCAGCTTGGGACAGGGGTCCTCATACTATGGCTACACCTTC.

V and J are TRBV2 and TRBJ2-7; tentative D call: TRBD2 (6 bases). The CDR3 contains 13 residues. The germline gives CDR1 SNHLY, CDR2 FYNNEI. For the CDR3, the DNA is TGTGCCAGCAGTGAAGCGCAGGGACTGCGTCATACAGTC. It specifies CASSEAQGLRHTV.

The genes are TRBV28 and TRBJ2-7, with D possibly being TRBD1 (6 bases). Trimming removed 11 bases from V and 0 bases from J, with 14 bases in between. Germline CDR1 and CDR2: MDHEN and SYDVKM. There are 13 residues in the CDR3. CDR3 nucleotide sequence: TGTGCCTCAGGGGCAGGCGACTCCTACGAGCAGTACTTC. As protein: CASGAGDSYEQYF. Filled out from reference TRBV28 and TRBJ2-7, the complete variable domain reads DVKVTQSSRYLVKRTGEKVFLECVQDMDHENMFWYRQDPGLGLRLIYFSYDVKMKEKGDIPEGYSVSREKKERFSLILESASTNQTSMYLCASGAGDSYEQYFGPGTRLTVT.

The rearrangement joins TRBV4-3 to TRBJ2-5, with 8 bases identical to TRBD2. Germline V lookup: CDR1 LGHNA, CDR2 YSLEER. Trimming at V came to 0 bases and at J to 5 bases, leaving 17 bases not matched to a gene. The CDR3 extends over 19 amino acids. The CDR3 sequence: CASSQERSIAGNLPETQYF. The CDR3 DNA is TGCGCCAGCAGCCAAGAAAGGTCGATAGCGGGGAACCTCCCGGAGACCCAGTACTTC.

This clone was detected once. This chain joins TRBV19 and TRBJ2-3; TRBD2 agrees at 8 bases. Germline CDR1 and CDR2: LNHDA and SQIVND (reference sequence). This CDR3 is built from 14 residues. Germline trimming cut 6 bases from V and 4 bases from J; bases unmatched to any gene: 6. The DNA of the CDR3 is TGTGCCAGTAGGGTCGGGAGGGCTTCAGATACGCAGTATTTT. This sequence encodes CASRVGRASDTQYF.

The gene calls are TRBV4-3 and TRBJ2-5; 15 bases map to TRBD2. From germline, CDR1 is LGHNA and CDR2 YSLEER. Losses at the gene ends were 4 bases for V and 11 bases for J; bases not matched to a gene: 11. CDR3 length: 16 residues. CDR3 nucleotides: TGCGCCAGCAGCCTTAGGACTAGCGGGGGGGCGCATCATCAGTACTTC. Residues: CASSLRTSGGAHHQYF.

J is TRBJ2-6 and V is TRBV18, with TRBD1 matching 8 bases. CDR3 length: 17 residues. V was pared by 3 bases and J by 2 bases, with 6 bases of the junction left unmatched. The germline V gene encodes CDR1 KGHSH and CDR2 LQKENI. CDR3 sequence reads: CASSPSTGDTGANVLTF. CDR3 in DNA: TGTGCCAGCTCACCTTCGACAGGGGACACTGGGGCCAACGTCCTGACTTTC.

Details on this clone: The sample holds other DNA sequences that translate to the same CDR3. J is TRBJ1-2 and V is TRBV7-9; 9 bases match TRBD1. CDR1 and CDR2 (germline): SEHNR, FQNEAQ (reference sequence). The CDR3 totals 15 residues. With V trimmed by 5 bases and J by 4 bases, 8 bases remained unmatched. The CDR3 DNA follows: TGTGCCAGCAGCCTTACAGGGGGCGAAGGCTATGGCTACACCTTC. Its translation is CASSLTGGEGYGYTF.

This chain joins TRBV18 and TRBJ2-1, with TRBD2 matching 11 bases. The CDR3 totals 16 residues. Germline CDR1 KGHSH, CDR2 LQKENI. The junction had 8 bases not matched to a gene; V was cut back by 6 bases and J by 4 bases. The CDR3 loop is CASSPTGLAAYNEQFF. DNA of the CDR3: TGTGCCAGCTCCCCGACGGGACTAGCGGCTTACAATGAGCAGTTCTTC. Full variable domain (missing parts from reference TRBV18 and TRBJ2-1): NAGVMQNPRHLVRRRGQEARLRCSPMKGHSHVYWYRQLPEEGLKFMVYLQKENIIDESGMPKERFSAEFPKEGPSILRIQQVVRGDSAAYFCASSPTGLAAYNEQFFGPGTRLTVL.

DNA for the CDR3: TGTGCCAGCAGTCCGAACCGACCGGGACAGGGGCCTTATGGCTACACCTTC. The encoded protein is CASSPNRPGQGPYGYTF. This chain connects TRBV7-9 to TRBJ1-2, with 10 bases matching TRBD1. Germline CDR1 is SEHNR and CDR2 is FQNEAQ (reference sequence). The J segment lost 5 bases and the V segment lost 6 bases, leaving 15 bases of the junction unmatched. The CDR3 consists of 17 residues.

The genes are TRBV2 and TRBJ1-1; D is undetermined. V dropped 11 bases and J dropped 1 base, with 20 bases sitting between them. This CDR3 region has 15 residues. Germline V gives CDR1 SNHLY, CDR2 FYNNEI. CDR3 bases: TGTGCCGGGCCCCAGGCAGGCGACGAGAACACTGAAGCTTTCTTT. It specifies CAGPQAGDENTEAFF.

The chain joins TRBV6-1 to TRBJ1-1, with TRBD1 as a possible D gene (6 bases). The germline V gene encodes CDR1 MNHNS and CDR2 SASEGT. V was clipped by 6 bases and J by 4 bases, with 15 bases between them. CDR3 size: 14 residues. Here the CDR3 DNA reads TGTGCCAGCAGGGGTGGACAGAGGGGCACTGAAGCTTTCTTT. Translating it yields CASRGGQRGTEAFF.

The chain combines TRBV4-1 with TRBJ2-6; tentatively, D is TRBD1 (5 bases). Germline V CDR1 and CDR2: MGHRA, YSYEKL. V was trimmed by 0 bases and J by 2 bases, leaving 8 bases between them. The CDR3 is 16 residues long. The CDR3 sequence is CASSQENRPGANVLTF. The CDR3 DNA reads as TGCGCCAGCAGCCAAGAGAACAGGCCTGGGGCCAACGTCCTGACTTTC.

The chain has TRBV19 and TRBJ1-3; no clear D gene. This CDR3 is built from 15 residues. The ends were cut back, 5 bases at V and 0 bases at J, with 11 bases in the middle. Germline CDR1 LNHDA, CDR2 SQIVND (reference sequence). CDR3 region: CASSLSRSSGNTIYF. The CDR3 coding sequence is TGTGCCAGTAGTCTTTCACGGTCCTCTGGAAACACCATATATTTT.

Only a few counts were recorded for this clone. The CDR3 loop is CASSFSSGNTIYF. The CDR3 DNA is TGTGCCAGCAGTTTTAGTTCTGGAAACACCATATATTTT. The chain recombines TRBV27 with TRBJ1-3; D is undetermined. V was clipped by 3 bases and J by 1 base, with 4 bases between them. Germline V gene sequence: CDR1 MNHEY, CDR2 SMNVEV (reference sequence). The CDR3 runs 13 residues.

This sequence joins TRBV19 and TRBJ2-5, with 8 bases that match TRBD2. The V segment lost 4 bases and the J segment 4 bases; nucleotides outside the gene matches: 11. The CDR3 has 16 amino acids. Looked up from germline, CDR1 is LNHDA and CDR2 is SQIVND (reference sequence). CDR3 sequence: CASSTGGGTTGETQYF. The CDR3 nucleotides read TGTGCCAGTAGTACTGGCGGGGGGACGACGGGAGAGACCCAGTACTTC.

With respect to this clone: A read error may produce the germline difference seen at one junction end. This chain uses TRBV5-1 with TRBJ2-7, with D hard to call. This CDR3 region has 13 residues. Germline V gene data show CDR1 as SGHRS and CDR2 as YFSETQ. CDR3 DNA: TGCGCCAGCAGCGCCTTTCAAGCCTATGAGCAGTACTTC. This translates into CASSAFQAYEQYF.

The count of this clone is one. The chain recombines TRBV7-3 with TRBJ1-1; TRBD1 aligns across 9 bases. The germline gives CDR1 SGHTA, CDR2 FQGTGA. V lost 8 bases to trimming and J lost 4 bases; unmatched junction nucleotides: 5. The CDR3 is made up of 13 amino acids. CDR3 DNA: TGTGCCAGCCAACTGACAGGGGGCACTGAAGCTTTCTTT. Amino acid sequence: CASQLTGGTEAFF.

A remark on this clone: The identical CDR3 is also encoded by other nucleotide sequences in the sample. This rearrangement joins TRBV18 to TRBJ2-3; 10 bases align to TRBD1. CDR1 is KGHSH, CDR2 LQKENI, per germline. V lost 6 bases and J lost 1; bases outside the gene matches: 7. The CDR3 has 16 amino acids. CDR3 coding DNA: TGTGCCAGCTCCCCGCTCGGGACAGGGGGCACAGATACGCAGTATTTT. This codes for CASSPLGTGGTDTQYF.

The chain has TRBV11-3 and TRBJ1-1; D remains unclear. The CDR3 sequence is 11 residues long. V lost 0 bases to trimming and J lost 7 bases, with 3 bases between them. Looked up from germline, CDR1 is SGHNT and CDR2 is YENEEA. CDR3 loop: CASSLEYEAFF. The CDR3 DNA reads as TGTGCCAGCAGCTTAGAATATGAAGCTTTCTTT.

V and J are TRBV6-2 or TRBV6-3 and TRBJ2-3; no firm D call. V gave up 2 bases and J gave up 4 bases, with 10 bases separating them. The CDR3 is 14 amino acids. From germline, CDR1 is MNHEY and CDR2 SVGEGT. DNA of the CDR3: TGTGCCAGCAGTTACCGTCTAGGTGCAGATACGCAGTATTTT. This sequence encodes CASSYRLGADTQYF.

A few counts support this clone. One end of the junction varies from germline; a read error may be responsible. CDR3 sequence: CASSTGTGNLPLHF. The CDR3 bases are TGTGCCAGCAGCACCGGGACAGGGAATTTACCCCTCCACTTT. The V gene is TRBV6-4, the J gene TRBJ1-6; 9 bases are shared with TRBD1. This CDR3 region has 14 residues. CDR1 is MRHNA and CDR2 is SNTAGT in the germline V gene.

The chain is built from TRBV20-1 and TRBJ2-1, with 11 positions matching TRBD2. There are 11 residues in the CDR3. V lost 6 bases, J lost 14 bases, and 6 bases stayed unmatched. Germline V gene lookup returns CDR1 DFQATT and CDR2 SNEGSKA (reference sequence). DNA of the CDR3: TGCAGTGCCTTAGCGGGGGGGCGAAAGTTCTTC. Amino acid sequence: CSALAGGRKFF.